This section outlines one T cell receptor (beta chain) sequence together with its context. The antigen is unknown. This sample stems from a study of post-analysis software for immune sequencing data. Study information: As for disease course, relapsing-remitting, secondary progressive and progressive-relapsing multiple sclerosis were all included. Study-level points and caveats: By F measure, samples from a shared preparation batch strongly co-clustered. Among five TRBV segments more frequent in patients than controls were TRBV5-6, TRBV5-1 and TRBV20-1. Significantly lower normalized Chao1 diversity was seen in multiple sclerosis patients than in controls.

cDNA libraries for TCR beta contained unique molecular identifiers. The T cell input of about 0.85 to 10 million gave about 470,000 cDNA molecules. TCRdb called the PCR reads again in MiXCR, with one record for every CDR3 protein. This repertoire shows roughly 580,000 distinct CDR3 sequences, roughly 40% found once; its top ten account for under 2%. CDR3 length equals 14 residues. Trimming shortened V by 5 bases and J by 0 bases, and 13 bases separated the two germline ends. Germline V gene data show CDR1 as GTSNPN and CDR2 as SVGIG (reference sequence). The sequence was obtained from a girl between 10 and 17 years old with multiple sclerosis. The sample was blood. The genes are TRBV30 and TRBJ1-1; D might be TRBD1 (6 bases). The CDR3 reads CAWSTQGLNTEAFF. The CDR3 coding sequence is TGTGCCTGGTCGACACAGGGTCTGAACACTGAAGCTTTCTTT.